The clone carrying this T cell receptor (beta chain) was seen repeatedly, ten times or more. Antigen unknown. No treatment of any kind had been given to any patient before thyroid surgery. The data were taken from a study of metastatic and nonmetastatic thyroid tumors. Background on the study: Repertoire data that came from the blood and tumor or nodule tissue of malignant and benign thyroid patients were compared. Whole-study results and caveats: Reports indicated that malignant thyroid tumors showed significantly higher TCR beta diversity than benign nodules did, in blood and tumor.

In the source study's methods: A classifier of distant metastasis in papillary thyroid cancer was built from CDR3 differences (across clinicopathological groups). TCRdb reassembled clones from the PCR reads with MiXCR. The V and J calls were determined by TCRdb, not by the authors. The top ten hold roughly 5.3% of the sample, which has tens of thousands of clones, 10% to 15% seen once. CDR3 length: 12 amino acids. The germline V gene has CDR1 KGHSH and CDR2 LQKENI. The V end was cut by 6 bases, the J end by 0 bases, with 5 bases between. This TCR was recovered from a female donor with papillary thyroid cancer or a benign thyroid nodule (not recorded which). Some clones in this sample may be carry-over from other donors' samples. Specimen: blood. The chain couples TRBV18 to TRBJ2-5; D is unresolved. CDR3 DNA sequence: TGTGCCAGCTCCTCCTACCAAGAGACCCAGTACTTC. It specifies CASSSYQETQYF.